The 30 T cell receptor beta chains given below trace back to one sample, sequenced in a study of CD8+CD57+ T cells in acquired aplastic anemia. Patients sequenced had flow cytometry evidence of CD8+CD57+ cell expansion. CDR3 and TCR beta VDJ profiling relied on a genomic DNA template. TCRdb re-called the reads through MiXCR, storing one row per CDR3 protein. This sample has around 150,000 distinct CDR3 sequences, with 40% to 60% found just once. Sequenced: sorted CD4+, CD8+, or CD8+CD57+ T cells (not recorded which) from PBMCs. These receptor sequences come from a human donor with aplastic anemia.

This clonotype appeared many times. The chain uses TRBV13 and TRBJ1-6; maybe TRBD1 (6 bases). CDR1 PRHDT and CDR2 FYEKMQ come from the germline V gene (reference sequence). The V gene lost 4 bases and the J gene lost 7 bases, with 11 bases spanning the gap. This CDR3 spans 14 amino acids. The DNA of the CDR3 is TGTGCCAGCAGCTCTACAACAGGGAATTCACCCCTCCACTTT. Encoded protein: CASSSTTGNSPLHF.

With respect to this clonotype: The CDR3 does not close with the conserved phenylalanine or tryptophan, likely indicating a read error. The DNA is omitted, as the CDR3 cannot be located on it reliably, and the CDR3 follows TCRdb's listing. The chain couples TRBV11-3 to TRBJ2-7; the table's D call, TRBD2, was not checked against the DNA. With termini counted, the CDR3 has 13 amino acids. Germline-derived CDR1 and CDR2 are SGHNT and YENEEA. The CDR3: CASSPPLYQVEYS.

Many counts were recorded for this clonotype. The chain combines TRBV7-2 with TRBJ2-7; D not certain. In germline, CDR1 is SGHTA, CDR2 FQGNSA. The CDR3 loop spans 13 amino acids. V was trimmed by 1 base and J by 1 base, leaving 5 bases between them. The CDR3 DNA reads TGTGCCAGCAGCTTAGGGGTATCCTACGAGCAGTACTTC. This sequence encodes CASSLGVSYEQYF.

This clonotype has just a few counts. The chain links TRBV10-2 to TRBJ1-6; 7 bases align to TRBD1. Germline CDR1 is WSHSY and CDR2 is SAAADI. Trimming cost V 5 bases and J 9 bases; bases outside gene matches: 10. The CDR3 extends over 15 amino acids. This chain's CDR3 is CASSLPTGESSPLHF. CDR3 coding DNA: TGCGCCAGCAGTTTGCCTACAGGGGAAAGTTCACCCCTCCACTTT.

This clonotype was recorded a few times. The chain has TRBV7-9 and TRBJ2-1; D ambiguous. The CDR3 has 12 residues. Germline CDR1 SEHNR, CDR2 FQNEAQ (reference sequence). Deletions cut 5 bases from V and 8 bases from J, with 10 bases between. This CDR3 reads CASSTAWDEQFF. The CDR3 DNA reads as TGTGCCAGCAGCACGGCTTGGGATGAGCAGTTCTTC. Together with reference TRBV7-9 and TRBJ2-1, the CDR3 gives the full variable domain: DTGVSQNPRHKITKRGQNVTFRCDPISEHNRLYWYRQTLGQGPEFLTYFQNEAQLEKSRLLSDRFSAERPKGSFSTLEIQRTEQGDSAMYLCASSTAWDEQFFGPGTRLTVL.

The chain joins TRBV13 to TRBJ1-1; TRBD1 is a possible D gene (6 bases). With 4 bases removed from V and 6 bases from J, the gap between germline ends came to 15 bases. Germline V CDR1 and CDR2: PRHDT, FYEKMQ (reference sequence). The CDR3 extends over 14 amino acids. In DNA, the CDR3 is TGTGCCAGCAGCTCCGATTCGGGACATCCTGAAGCTTTCTTT. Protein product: CASSSDSGHPEAFF.

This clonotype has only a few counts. In nucleotides, the CDR3 is TGTGCCAGCACCCCACTACAGGGTAACTCACCCCTCCACTTT. Translation gives CASTPLQGNSPLHF. The chain combines TRBV7-2 with TRBJ1-6; TRBD1 might be the D (6 bases). The CDR3 contains 14 residues. Looked up from germline, CDR1 is SGHTA and CDR2 is FQGNSA. V lost 7 bases and J lost 10, with 17 bases in between.

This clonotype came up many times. The CDR3 here is CASSLSGDFNQPQHF. DNA for the CDR3: TGCGCCAGCTCACTAAGTGGGGACTTCAATCAGCCCCAGCATTTT. The rearrangement links TRBV5-1 to TRBJ1-5; D possibly corresponds to TRBD1 (5 bases). The germline V gene encodes CDR1 SGHRS and CDR2 YFSETQ. This CDR3 is 15 amino acids long. V was cut by 7 bases and J by 3 bases, with 17 bases left in between. The variable domain in full, completed from reference TRBV5-1 and TRBJ1-5, reads KAGVTQTPRYLIKTRGQQVTLSCSPISGHRSVSWYQQTPGQGLQFLFEYFSETQRNKGNFPGRFSGRQFSNSRSEMNVSTLELGDSALYLCASSLSGDFNQPQHFGDGTRLSIL.

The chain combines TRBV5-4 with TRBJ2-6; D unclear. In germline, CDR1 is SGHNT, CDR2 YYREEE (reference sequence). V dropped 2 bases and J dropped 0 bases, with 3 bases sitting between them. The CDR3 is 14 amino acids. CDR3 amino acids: CASSFASGANVLTF. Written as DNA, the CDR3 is TGTGCCAGCAGCTTCGCCTCTGGGGCCAACGTCCTGACTTTC.

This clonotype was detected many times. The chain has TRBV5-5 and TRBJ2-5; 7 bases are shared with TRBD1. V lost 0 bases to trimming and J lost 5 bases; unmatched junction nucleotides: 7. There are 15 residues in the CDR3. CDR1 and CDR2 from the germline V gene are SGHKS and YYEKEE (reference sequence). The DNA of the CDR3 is TGTGCCAGCAGCTTGGTCATCAGGGGGTCGGAGACCCAGTACTTC. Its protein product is CASSLVIRGSETQYF.

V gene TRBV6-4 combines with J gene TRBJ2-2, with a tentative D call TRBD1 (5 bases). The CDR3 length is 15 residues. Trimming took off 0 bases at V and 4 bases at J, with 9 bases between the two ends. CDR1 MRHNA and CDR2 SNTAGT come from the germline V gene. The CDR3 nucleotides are TGTGCCAGCAGTGACTCCGCAGGGTCCACCGGGGAGCTGTTTTTT. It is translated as CASSDSAGSTGELFF.

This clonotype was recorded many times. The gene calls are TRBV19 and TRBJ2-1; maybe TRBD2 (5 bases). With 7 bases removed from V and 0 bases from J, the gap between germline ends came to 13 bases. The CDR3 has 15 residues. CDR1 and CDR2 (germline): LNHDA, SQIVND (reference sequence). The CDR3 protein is CASTVGLNSYNEQFF. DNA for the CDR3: TGTGCCAGTACCGTCGGACTGAACTCCTACAATGAGCAGTTCTTC.

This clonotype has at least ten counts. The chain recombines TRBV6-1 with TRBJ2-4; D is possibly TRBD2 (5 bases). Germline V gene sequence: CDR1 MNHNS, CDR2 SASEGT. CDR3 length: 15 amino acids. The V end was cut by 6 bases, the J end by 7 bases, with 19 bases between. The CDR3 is CASSAGISVGNIQYF. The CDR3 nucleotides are TGTGCCAGCAGCGCCGGGATCTCGGTGGGGAACATTCAGTACTTC.

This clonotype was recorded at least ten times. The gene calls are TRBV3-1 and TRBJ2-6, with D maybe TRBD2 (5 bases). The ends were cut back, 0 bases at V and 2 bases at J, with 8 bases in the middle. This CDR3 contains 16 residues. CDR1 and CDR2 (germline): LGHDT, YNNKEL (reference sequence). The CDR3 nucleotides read TGTGCCAGCAGCCAAGAAATCGGGACTGGGGCCAACGTCCTGACTTTC. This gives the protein CASSQEIGTGANVLTF.

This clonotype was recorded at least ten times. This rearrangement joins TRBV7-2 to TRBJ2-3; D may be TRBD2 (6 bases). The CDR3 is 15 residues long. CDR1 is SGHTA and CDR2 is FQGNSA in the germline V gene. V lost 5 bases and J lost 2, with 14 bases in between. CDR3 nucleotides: TGTGCCAGCAGCCAGCCGGGACTTAACACAGATACGCAGTATTTT. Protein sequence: CASSQPGLNTDTQYF.

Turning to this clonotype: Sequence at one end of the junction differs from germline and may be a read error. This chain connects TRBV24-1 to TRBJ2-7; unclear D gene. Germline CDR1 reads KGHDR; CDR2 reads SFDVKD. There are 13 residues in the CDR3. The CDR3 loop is CASSVRLFYEQYF. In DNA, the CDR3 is TGTGCCAGCAGTGTCCGCCTCTTCTACGAGCAGTACTTC.

CDR3 residues: CASSLTGVEETQYF. CDR3 in DNA: TGTGCCAGTAGCCTGACAGGGGTTGAAGAGACCCAGTACTTC. This chain joins TRBV19 and TRBJ2-5, with 8 bases lining up with TRBD1. The trim removed 6 bases at V and 3 bases at J, leaving 6 bases unmatched. Per germline, CDR1 LNHDA and CDR2 SQIVND (reference sequence). The CDR3 is 14 amino acids.

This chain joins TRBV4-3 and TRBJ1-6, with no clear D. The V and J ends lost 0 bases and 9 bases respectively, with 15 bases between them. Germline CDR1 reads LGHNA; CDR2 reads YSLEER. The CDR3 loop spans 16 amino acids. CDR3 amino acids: CASSQEHDVVRSPLHF. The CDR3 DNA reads TGCGCCAGCAGCCAAGAGCACGATGTGGTCCGTTCACCCCTCCACTTT.

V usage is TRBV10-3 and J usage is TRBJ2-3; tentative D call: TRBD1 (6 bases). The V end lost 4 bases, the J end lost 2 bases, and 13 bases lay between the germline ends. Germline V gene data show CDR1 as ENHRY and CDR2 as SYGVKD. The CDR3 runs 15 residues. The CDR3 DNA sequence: TGTGCCATCAGTGGACAGGACTTAACCACAGATACGCAGTATTTT. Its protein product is CAISGQDLTTDTQYF.

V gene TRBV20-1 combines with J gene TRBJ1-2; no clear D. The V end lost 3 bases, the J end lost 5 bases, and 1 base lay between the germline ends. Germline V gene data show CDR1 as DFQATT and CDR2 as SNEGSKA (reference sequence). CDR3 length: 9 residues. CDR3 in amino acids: CSASYGYTF. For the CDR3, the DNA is TGCAGTGCTAGTTATGGCTACACCTTC.

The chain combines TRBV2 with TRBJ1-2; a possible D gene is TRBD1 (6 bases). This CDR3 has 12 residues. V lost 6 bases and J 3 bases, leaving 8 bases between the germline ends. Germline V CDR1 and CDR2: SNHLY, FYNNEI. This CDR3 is CASRAGDYGYTF. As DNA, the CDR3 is TGTGCCAGCAGAGCAGGGGACTATGGCTACACCTTC.

CDR3 bases: TGTGCCTGGAGTCGGGAGTTGACAGATACGCAGTATTTT. Protein product: CAWSRELTDTQYF. This chain uses TRBV30 with TRBJ2-3, with D perhaps matching TRBD2 (6 bases). The CDR3 consists of 13 residues. Germline lookup yields CDR1 GTSNPN and CDR2 SVGIG (reference sequence). V dropped 2 bases and J dropped 3 bases, with 9 bases sitting between them.

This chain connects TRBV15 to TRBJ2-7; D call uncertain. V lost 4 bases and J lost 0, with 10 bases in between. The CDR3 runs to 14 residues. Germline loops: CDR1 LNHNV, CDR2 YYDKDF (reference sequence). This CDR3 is CATSILGPSYEQYF. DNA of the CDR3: TGTGCCACCAGCATACTGGGTCCCTCCTACGAGCAGTACTTC.

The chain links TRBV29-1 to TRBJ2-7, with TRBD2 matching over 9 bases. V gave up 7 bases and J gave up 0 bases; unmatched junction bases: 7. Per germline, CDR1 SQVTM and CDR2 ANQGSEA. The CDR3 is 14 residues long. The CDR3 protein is CSALGLASSYEQYF. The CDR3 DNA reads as TGCAGCGCCCTTGGACTAGCGAGCTCCTACGAGCAGTACTTC.

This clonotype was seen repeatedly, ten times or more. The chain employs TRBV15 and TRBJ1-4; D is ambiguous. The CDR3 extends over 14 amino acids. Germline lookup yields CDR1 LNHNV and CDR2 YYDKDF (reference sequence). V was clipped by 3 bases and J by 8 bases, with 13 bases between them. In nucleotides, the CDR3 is TGTGCCACCAGCAGGGTAGCGGGAAAAGAAAAACTGTTTTTT. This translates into CATSRVAGKEKLFF.

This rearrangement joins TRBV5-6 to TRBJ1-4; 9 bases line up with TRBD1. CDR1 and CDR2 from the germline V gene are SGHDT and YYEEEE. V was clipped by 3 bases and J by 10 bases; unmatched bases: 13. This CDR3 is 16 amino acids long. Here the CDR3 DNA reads TGTGCCAGCAGCTCGTACACAGGGGGCGGTTTTGGAAAACTGTTTTTT. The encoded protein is CASSSYTGGGFGKLFF.

CDR3 bases: TGTGCCAGCAGCGTCGAAAACACTGAAGCTTTCTTT. This sequence encodes CASSVENTEAFF. The chain is built from TRBV5-8 and TRBJ1-1; D gene ambiguous. The ends were cut back, 4 bases at V and 2 bases at J, with 6 bases in the middle. The CDR3 covers 12 residues. Germline loops: CDR1 SGHTS, CDR2 YDEGEE.

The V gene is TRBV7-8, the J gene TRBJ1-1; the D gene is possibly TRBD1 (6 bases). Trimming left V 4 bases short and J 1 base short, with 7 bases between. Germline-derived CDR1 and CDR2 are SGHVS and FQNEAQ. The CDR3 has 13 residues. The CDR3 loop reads CASSSDRNTEAFF. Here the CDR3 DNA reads TGTGCCAGCAGCTCGGACAGGAACACTGAAGCTTTCTTT.

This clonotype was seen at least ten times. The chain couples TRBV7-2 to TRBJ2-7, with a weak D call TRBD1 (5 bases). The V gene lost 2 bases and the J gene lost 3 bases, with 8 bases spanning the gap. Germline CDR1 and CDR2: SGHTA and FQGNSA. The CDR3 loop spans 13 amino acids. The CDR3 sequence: CASSLSQGYEQYF. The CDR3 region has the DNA TGTGCCAGCAGCTTATCGCAGGGCTACGAGCAGTACTTC.

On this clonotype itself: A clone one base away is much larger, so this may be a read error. The CDR3 here is CASSRDRGYEQYF. The CDR3 region has the DNA TGTGCCAGCAGCCGGGACAGGGGCTACGAGCAGTACTTC. The gene calls are TRBV28 and TRBJ2-7; 10 nucleotides align to TRBD1. V was clipped by 6 bases and J by 3 bases; unmatched bases: 2. Germline CDR1 reads MDHEN; CDR2 reads SYDVKM. This CDR3 is built from 13 residues.